Each of the 12 T cell receptor beta chains below was sequenced from the same sample in a study of T-cell memory formation after mild COVID-19. TCRdb reprocessed the 5' RACE reads with MiXCR, giving one entry per CDR3 protein. The sample includes about 49,000 distinct CDR3 sequences, under 7.5% of them seen just once. What was sequenced was PBMCs or a T cell subset sorted from them (not recorded which). The source of these receptors is a man between 18 and 35 years old who had mild COVID-19 (a few samples of this study predate the infection). Cell type and time point are not known.

The chain has TRBV6-5 and TRBJ1-2; D is perhaps TRBD1 (6 bases). V was shortened by 4 bases and J by 8 bases, with 17 bases between the two germline ends. CDR3 size: 14 residues. Germline CDR1 reads MNHEY; CDR2 reads SVGAGI. In nucleotides, the CDR3 is TGTGCCAGCAGTTTGGAAGGTCGGGGGGCCGGCTACACCTTC. Its translation is CASSLEGRGAGYTF.

This clonotype has at least ten counts. The chain is built from TRBV7-8 and TRBJ2-3; 11 bases fit TRBD1. With V trimmed by 5 bases and J by 4 bases, 8 bases remained unmatched. CDR1 and CDR2 from the germline V gene are SGHVS and FQNEAQ. This CDR3 comprises 16 residues. CDR3 DNA sequence: TGTGCCAGCAGCCCTTGGACAGGGGGCGGCGCAGATACGCAGTATTTT. Translation: CASSPWTGGGADTQYF.

There are a few counts of this clonotype. The chain combines TRBV2 with TRBJ2-7; D is unclear. Germline V gene data show CDR1 as SNHLY and CDR2 as FYNNEI. The CDR3 is made up of 11 amino acids. The V and J ends lost 8 bases and 1 base respectively, with 6 bases between them. In DNA form, the CDR3 reads TGTGCCAGCGGGTTTTCCTACGAGCAGTACGTC. Translating gives CASGFSYEQYV.

The genes are TRBV19 and TRBJ2-1, with D perhaps being TRBD1 or TRBD2 (5 bases each). The germline V gene encodes CDR1 LNHDA and CDR2 SQIVND (reference sequence). The CDR3 has 12 amino acids. Trimming left V 1 base short and J 7 bases short, with 5 bases between. The CDR3 DNA reads TGTGCCAGTAGTATAGGGGGGAATGAGCAGTTCTTC. This sequence encodes CASSIGGNEQFF.

The CDR3 nucleotides are TGTGCCAGCAGCTCTCGGGAGAGGGGTTTTCTGACAGATACGCAGTATTTT. This codes for CASSSRERGFLTDTQYF. V is TRBV6-2 or TRBV6-3 and J is TRBJ2-3; TRBD2 might be the D (6 bases). The CDR3 is 17 residues long. Looked up from germline, CDR1 is MNHEY and CDR2 is SVGEGT. V shed 6 bases and J shed 3 bases, with 22 bases lying between them.

With respect to this clonotype: A much larger clone is a single base away; this may be a read error. V and J are TRBV7-2 and TRBJ2-1; D gene uncertain. Germline V CDR1 and CDR2: SGHTA, FQGNSA. The ends were cut back, 5 bases at V and 7 bases at J, with 12 bases in the middle. The CDR3 has 13 amino acids. For the CDR3, the DNA is TGTGCCAGCAGCCCTCGAATGAGGAATGAGCAGTTCTTC. The encoded protein is CASSPRMRNEQFF. The full variable domain, in which reference TRBV7-2 and TRBJ2-1 provide the parts outside the CDR3, is GAGVSQSPSNKVTEKGKDVELRCDPISGHTALYWYRQSLGQGLEFLIYFQGNSAPDKSGLPSDRFSAERTGGSVSTLTIQRTQQEDSAVYLCASSPRMRNEQFFGPGTRLTVL.

This clonotype came up many times. V gene TRBV3-1 combines with J gene TRBJ1-2; tentatively, D is TRBD1 (6 bases). CDR3 size: 13 residues. V lost 1 base to trimming and J lost 7 bases, with 10 bases between them. CDR1 and CDR2 (germline): LGHDT, YNNKEL (reference sequence). CDR3 in amino acids: CASSQGPGVGYTF. The CDR3, as DNA: TGTGCCAGCAGCCAAGGCCCAGGGGTTGGCTACACCTTC.

V and J are TRBV27 and TRBJ2-7; the match to TRBD2 covers 8 bases. Germline V gene data show CDR1 as MNHEY and CDR2 as SMNVEV (reference sequence). This CDR3 spans 15 amino acids. Trimming cost V 5 bases and J 3 bases; bases outside gene matches: 9. CDR3 region: CASSPQSAGGYEQYF. The CDR3 DNA reads TGTGCCAGCAGTCCCCAGTCGGCGGGGGGCTACGAGCAGTACTTC.

The genes are TRBV27 and TRBJ1-1, with D uncertain. The CDR3 is 16 residues long. The ends were cut back, 2 bases at V and 0 bases at J, with 13 bases in the middle. Germline CDR1 MNHEY, CDR2 SMNVEV (reference sequence). CDR3 sequence reads: CASSLNREAMNTEAFF. CDR3 nucleotides: TGTGCCAGCAGTTTAAATCGCGAGGCCATGAACACTGAAGCTTTCTTT.

This clonotype has only a few counts. This chain links TRBV5-1 with TRBJ2-1; 7 bases are a match to TRBD1. Germline lookup yields CDR1 SGHRS and CDR2 YFSETQ. The V and J ends lost 5 bases and 11 bases, in that order; junction bases with no gene match: 7. CDR3 length: 12 amino acids. CDR3 in amino acids: CASRNRGPKQFF. Here the CDR3 DNA reads TGCGCCAGCAGGAACAGGGGACCGAAGCAGTTCTTC.

This chain joins TRBV2 and TRBJ2-7, with D perhaps TRBD2 (6 bases). Trimming took off 6 bases at V and 4 bases at J, with 13 bases between the two ends. Germline V gives CDR1 SNHLY, CDR2 FYNNEI. The CDR3 spans 13 residues. Written as DNA, the CDR3 is TGTGCCAGCAGCGGAGGGGTCTCTTACGAGCAGTACTTC. Amino acids: CASSGGVSYEQYF.

This clonotype was detected a few times. The chain joins TRBV7-2 to TRBJ2-3, with D perhaps TRBD2 (5 bases). This CDR3 contains 12 residues. Trimming took off 5 bases at V and 4 bases at J, with 7 bases between the two ends. From germline, CDR1 is SGHTA and CDR2 FQGNSA. CDR3 DNA sequence: TGTGCCAGCAGCCCCGGGGCAGATACGCAGTATTTT. Translated, it gives CASSPGADTQYF.